This T cell receptor beta chain was identified during a study of T cells in women clearing cervical HPV infection. Study findings and constraints: Cases carried less TRBV6-7 than controls: roughly 0.12% versus 0.17%.

V was clipped by 0 bases and J by 1 base; unmatched bases: 4. The CDR3 runs 17 residues. Germline V gene lookup returns CDR1 SGHRS and CDR2 YFSETQ. Comments on this clone: What it binds is unknown. The missing CDR3 end, 3 residues past where the read stops, is filled in from the germline J gene.

TCRdb's table, derived via immunoSEQ multiplex PCR, lists solely in-frame clones and lacks some. This table holds 25,000 to 35,000 clones. The material sequenced was blood buffy coat. This receptor was taken from a woman between 18 and 70 years old with a cervical HPV16 infection that either progressed to CIN3+ or cleared (not recorded which). The rearrangement joins TRBV5-1 to TRBJ2-5; TRBD2 matches 12 bases. The DNA read from the CDR3 is TGCGCCAGCAGCTTGGGACTAGCGGGAGTAACCCAAGAGACC. The encoded protein is CASSLGLAGVTQET. The full CDR3 protein is CASSLGLAGVTQETQYF.